The 8 T cell receptor beta chains below come from one sample, sequenced in a study of siplizumab effects on memory and regulatory T cells. The table came from immunoSEQ multiplex PCR; TCRdb's copy has only in-frame clones and leaves some out. The data contain approximately 100,000 clones, 94% of them singletons. Sequencing input: Tregs sorted from blood. The receptor set was obtained from a human donor in good health.

The gene calls are TRBV11-2 and TRBJ2-7, with TRBD2 identical over 14 bases. CDR1 is SGHAT and CDR2 is FQNNGV in the germline V gene. This CDR3 has 17 residues. Trimming removed 2 bases from V and 3 bases from J; junction bases left unmatched: 6. The CDR3 loop is CASSLKRTSGRIYEQYF. CDR3 nucleotide sequence: TGTGCCAGCAGCTTAAAGAGGACTAGCGGGAGGATCTACGAGCAGTACTTC.

This chain uses TRBV6-6 with TRBJ2-2, with a possible D match to TRBD1 (5 bases). Germline assignment: CDR1 MNHNY and CDR2 SVGAGI (reference sequence). This CDR3 contains 16 residues. Trimming removed 4 bases from V and 2 bases from J, with 14 bases in between. This CDR3 reads CASSSVAGLNTGELFF. CDR3 DNA: TGTGCCAGCAGTTCAGTTGCAGGGCTCAACACCGGGGAGCTGTTTTTT.

This clone has a single count. This chain links TRBV6-5 with TRBJ1-5; 9 bases map to TRBD1. This CDR3 is built from 15 residues. Trimming took 6 bases from V and 3 from J; bases not matched to a gene: 6. Germline V CDR1 and CDR2: MNHEY, SVGAGI. CDR3: CASRGTGIFNQPQHF. DNA of the CDR3: TGTGCCAGCAGAGGGACAGGGATATTCAATCAGCCCCAGCATTTT.

The chain employs TRBV6-4 and TRBJ1-2, with 9 bases matching TRBD1. The CDR3 extends over 15 amino acids. Germline CDR1 reads MRHNA; CDR2 reads SNTAGT. After removal of 5 bases from V and 2 bases from J, the junction contained 6 bases not matched to a gene. The CDR3 DNA follows: TGTGCCAGCAGTCCGGGACAGGGAATGAACTATGGCTACACCTTC. This codes for CASSPGQGMNYGYTF.

This clone was observed once. This chain joins TRBV18 and TRBJ1-2, with 10 bases lining up with TRBD1. V shed 6 bases and J 6 bases; nucleotides not matched to a gene: 10. CDR3 length: 15 residues. Germline loops: CDR1 KGHSH, CDR2 LQKENI. CDR3: CASSPRRQGADGYTF. DNA for the CDR3: TGTGCCAGCTCCCCCCGGAGACAGGGGGCGGATGGCTACACCTTC.

This chain uses TRBV7-2 with TRBJ2-3; D not certain. With 4 bases removed from V and 6 bases from J, the gap between germline ends came to 8 bases. The CDR3 has 12 amino acids. Per the germline V gene, CDR1 is SGHTA and CDR2 is FQGNSA. The DNA of the CDR3 is TGTGCCAGCAGCTCCCTGGTGGATACGCAGTATTTT. This translates into CASSSLVDTQYF. Drawing the rest from reference TRBV7-2 and TRBJ2-3, the complete variable domain is GAGVSQSPSNKVTEKGKDVELRCDPISGHTALYWYRQSLGQGLEFLIYFQGNSAPDKSGLPSDRFSAERTGGSVSTLTIQRTQQEDSAVYLCASSSLVDTQYFGPGTRLTVL.

This chain uses TRBV19 with TRBJ2-1, with 9 bases that match TRBD1. There are 15 residues in the CDR3. The germline CDR1 and CDR2 sequences are LNHDA and SQIVND (reference sequence). Trimming removed 6 bases from V and 3 bases from J; junction bases left unmatched: 6. CDR3 nucleotides: TGTGCCAGTAGCCTGACAGGGGGAGACTACAATGAGCAGTTCTTC. It is translated as CASSLTGGDYNEQFF.

V is TRBV28 and J is TRBJ2-7; 11 nucleotides line up with TRBD2. The CDR3 is 16 amino acids. J was trimmed by 2 bases and V by 3 bases; bases with no gene match: 6. CDR1 and CDR2 from the germline V gene are MDHEN and SYDVKM. For the CDR3, the DNA is TGTGCCAGCAGTTTGGTTCTAGCGGGAGGCACCTACGAGCAGTACTTC. Its protein is CASSLVLAGGTYEQYF.